A selection of T cell receptor delta chains follows, all from one sample in a study of gamma-delta chains in newborns, infants, children. TCRdb reapplied CATT to the reads. The profile shows about 3,800 delta-chain clones, around 2% of them singletons. Source material: blood. The receptors derive from a child who was a newborn, infant or young child, either healthy, febrile or measles-vaccinated (not recorded which). Each CDR3 is given with its conserved first and last residue. A D gene is named only where the DNA matches it firmly. The listing skips clone size in some rows; elsewhere it reads once, few, many or a size class.

>-|TRDJ1|TRAV29/DV5|TRDD3
CAASALLGDRTKLIF
TGTGCAGCAAGCGCGTTACTGGGGGATAGGACTAAACTCATCTTT
>few|TRDJ3|TRDV2|-
CACDTWGSTRQMFF
TGTGCCTGTGACACCTGGGGGTCCACCCGACAGATGTTTTTC
>-|TRDJ1|TRDV1|TRDD3
CALGKGSGGLYTDKLIF
TGTGCTCTTGGGAAGGGCAGTGGGGGATTGTACACCGATAAACTCATCTTT
>few|TRDJ3|TRDV2|TRDD3
CACDTGGYLSSWDTRQMFF
TGTGCCTGTGACACTGGGGGATACCTTAGCTCCTGGGACACCCGACAGATGTTTTTC
>-|TRDJ3|TRDV2|TRDD3
CACDMALGDTWDTRQMFF
TGTGCCTGTGACATGGCCCTGGGGGATACTTGGGACACCCGACAGATGTTTTTC
>few|TRDJ3|TRDV2|TRDD3
CACDSGGWSSWDTRQMFF
TGTGCCTGTGACTCTGGGGGATGGAGCTCCTGGGACACCCGACAGATGTTTTTC
>-|TRDJ1|TRDV1|TRDD3
CALGEGDTRTDKLIF
TGTGCTCTTGGGGAAGGGGATACGCGCACCGATAAACTCATCTTT
>few|TRDJ2|TRDV2|TRDD3
CACDTVGGYALTAQLFF
TGTGCCTGCGACACCGTTGGGGGATACGCTTTGACAGCACAACTCTTCTTT
>few|TRDJ3|TRDV2|TRDD3
CACDPVLGDSSWDTRQMFF
TGTGCCTGTGACCCTGTACTGGGGGATAGCTCCTGGGACACCCGACAGATGTTTTTC
>-|TRDJ2|TRDV2|TRDD3
CACDTVGDSFKTAQLFF
TGTGCCTGTGACACGGTGGGGGATAGTTTTAAGACAGCACAACTCTTCTTT
>few|TRDJ1|TRDV1|-
CALGELCNVGAYTDKLIF
TGTGCTCTTGGGGAACTATGTAATGTGGGGGCATACACCGATAAACTCATCTTT
>few|TRDJ2|TRDV1|TRDD3
CALGEGVSKGDSGAAQLFF
TGTGCTCTTGGGGAAGGGGTCTCAAAGGGGGATTCGGGGGCAGCACAACTCTTCTTT
>few|TRDJ2|TRDV3|TRDD3
CAFYWGVPLTAQLFF
TGTGCCTTTTACTGGGGGGTTCCTTTGACAGCACAACTCTTCTTT
>few|TRDJ2|TRDV2|TRDD3
CACDTVGGYGPREAQLFF
TGTGCCTGTGACACCGTTGGGGGATACGGCCCTCGTGAAGCACAACTCTTCTTT
>-|TRDJ3|TRDV2|TRDD3
CACDTGYSSSWDTRQMFF
TGTGCCTGTGACACGGGATACTCGAGCTCCTGGGACACCCGACAGATGTTTTTC
>-|TRDJ2|TRDV2|TRDD3
CACDSLTGDTWAQLFF
TGTGCCTGTGATTCCCTTACTGGGGATACGTGGGCACAACTCTTCTTT
>-|TRDJ3|TRDV2|TRDD3
CACDTVLGSSWDTRQMFF
TGTGCCTGTGACACCGTACTGGGGAGCTCCTGGGACACCCGACAGATGTTTTTC
>large|TRDJ2|TRDV2|TRDD3
CACDGLGDLTAQLFF
TGTGCCTGTGACGGACTGGGGGATTTGACAGCACAACTCTTCTTT
>-|TRDJ3|TRDV2|TRDD3
CACDKILGSCWDTRQMFF
TGTGCCTGTGACAAAATACTGGGGAGCTGCTGGGACACCCGACAGATGTTTTTC
>-|TRDJ3|TRDV2|TRDD3
CACDRLLGDRTWDTRQMFF
TGTGCCTGTGACCGTTTACTGGGGGATAGAACCTGGGACACCCGACAGATGTTTTTC
>few|TRDJ3|TRDV2|TRDD3
CACDTVLGEPSSWDTRQMFF
TGTGCCTGTGACACCGTACTGGGGGAACCGAGCTCCTGGGACACCCGACAGATGTTTTTC
>few|TRDJ3|TRDV2|-
CACDTAWRSSWDTRQMFF
TGTGCCTGTGACACCGCCTGGCGATCCTCCTGGGACACCCGACAGATGTTTTTC
>-|TRDJ1|TRDV2|TRDD3
CACDTVGGSDKLIF
TGTGCCTGTGACACCGTTGGGGGATCCGATAAACTCATCTTT
>-|TRDJ1|TRAV29/DV5|-
CAASPSPFALGVRYTDKLIF
TGTGCAGCAAGCCCTTCCCCCTTCGCCTTGGGGGTCAGATACACCGATAAACTCATCTTT
>few|TRDJ2|TRDV2|TRDD3
CACDFLITGGYDSAQLFF
TGTGCCTGTGACTTCCTCATTACTGGGGGATACGACTCAGCACAACTCTTCTTT
>-|TRDJ2|TRDV2|-
CACARGFAALTAQPFF
TGTGCCTGTGCAAGGGGATTCGCCGCTTTGACAGCACAACCCTTCTTT
>few|TRDJ1|TRDV2|TRDD3
CACTGGYADKLIF
TGTGCCTGTACTGGGGGATACGCCGATAAACTCATCTTT
>few|TRDJ1|TRDV2|TRDD3
CACDILGDSGKLIF
TGTGCCTGTGACATACTGGGGGATTCGGGAAAACTCATCTTT
>medium-sized|TRDJ1|TRDV1|TRDD3
CALGELLTGGYTDKLIF
TGTGCTCTTGGGGAACTTCTTACTGGGGGATATACCGATAAACTCATCTTT
>few|TRDJ3|TRDV2|TRDD3
CACDTVWGIPRGWDTRQMFF
TGTGCCTGTGACACCGTTTGGGGGATACCGCGGGGCTGGGACACCCGACAGATGTTTTTC
>medium-sized|TRDJ3|TRDV2|-
CACDNVGGGFSSWDTRQMFF
TGTGCCTGTGACAATGTTGGTGGGGGCTTCAGCTCCTGGGACACCCGACAGATGTTTTTC
>-|TRDJ3|TRDV2|TRDD3
CACDQVTGGYWDTRQMFF
TGTGCCTGTGACCAGGTGACTGGGGGATACTGGGACACCCGACAGATGTTTTTC
>-|TRDJ3|TRDV2|TRDD3
CACDTWGIGTWDTRQMFF
TGTGCCTGTGACACCTGGGGGATAGGAACCTGGGACACCCGACAGATGTTTTTC
>few|TRDJ3|TRDV2|TRDD3
CACDTVLGDTTWDTRQMFF
TGTGCCTGTGACACCGTACTGGGGGATACGACCTGGGACACCCGACAGATGTTTTTC
>few|TRDJ3|TRDV2|TRDD3
CACDDWGNSWDTRQMFF
TGTGCCTGTGACGACTGGGGGAACTCCTGGGACACCCGACAGATGTTTTTC
>-|TRDJ3|TRDV2|TRDD3
CACDGIRAWDTRQMFF
TGTGCCTGTGACGGGATACGCGCCTGGGACACCCGACAGATGTTTTTC
>few|TRDJ1|TRDV2|-
CACDPLIRPLYTDKLIF
TGTGCCTGTGACCCGCTGATACGCCCCTTGTACACCGATAAACTCATCTTT
>-|TRDJ3|TRDV2|TRDD3
CACDPLTGGYWDTRQMFF
TGTGCCTGTGACCCCCTAACTGGGGGATACTGGGACACCCGACAGATGTTTTTC
>few|TRDJ3|TRDV2|TRDD3
CACDVLGASSWDTRQMFF
TGTGCCTGTGACGTACTGGGGGCCAGCTCCTGGGACACCCGACAGATGTTTTTC
>medium-sized|TRDJ2|TRDV2|TRDD3
CACDILGSTLTAQLFF
TGTGCCTGTGACATACTGGGGTCCACTTTGACAGCACAACTCTTCTTT
>-|TRDJ1|TRDV2|TRDD3
CACDEGGSVTDKLIF
TGTGCCTGTGACGAGGGGGGATCGGTTACCGATAAACTCATCTTT
>few|TRDJ3|TRDV2|TRDD3
CACDSVLGDHRESSWDTRQMFF
TGTGCCTGTGACTCTGTACTGGGGGATCACCGAGAGAGCTCCTGGGACACCCGACAGATGTTTTTC
>large|TRDJ2|TRDV2|-
CACDWGTAQLFF
TGTGCCTGTGACTGGGGGACAGCACAACTCTTCTTT
>few|TRDJ3|TRDV2|-
CACDTVGISSWDTRQMFF
TGTGCCTGTGACACCGTGGGGATTAGCTCCTGGGACACCCGACAGATGTTTTTC
>few|TRDJ3|TRDV2|TRDD3
CACDTGGYASWDTRQMFF
TGTGCCTGTGACACCGGGGGATACGCCTCCTGGGACACCCGACAGATGTTTTTC
>few|TRDJ3|TRDV2|TRDD3
CACDSTYWGTSSWDTRQMFF
TGTGCCTGTGACTCCACGTACTGGGGGACTAGCTCCTGGGACACCCGACAGATGTTTTTC
>large|TRDJ3|TRDV2|TRDD3
CACDTYWGKPWDTRQMFF
TGTGCCTGTGACACGTACTGGGGGAAACCCTGGGACACCCGACAGATGTTTTTC
>-|TRDJ3|TRDV2|-
CACDTEGLISSRDTRQMFF
TGTGCCTGTGACACCGAAGGTCTTATCAGCTCCCGGGACACCCGACAGATGTTTTTC
>-|TRDJ1|TRDV1|TRDD3
CALGEREGHVLGDKDDKLIF
TGTGCTCTTGGGGAACGAGAAGGCCACGTACTGGGGGATAAGGACGATAAACTCATCTTT
>large|TRDJ3|TRDV2|TRDD3
CACDILTGDTRSSWDTRQMFF
TGTGCCTGTGACATCCTGACGGGGGATACGCGAAGCTCCTGGGACACCCGACAGATGTTTTTC
>few|TRDJ3|TRDV2|-
CACDTAGRYSWDTRQMFF
TGTGCCTGTGACACCGCCGGGCGTTACTCCTGGGACACCCGACAGATGTTTTTC